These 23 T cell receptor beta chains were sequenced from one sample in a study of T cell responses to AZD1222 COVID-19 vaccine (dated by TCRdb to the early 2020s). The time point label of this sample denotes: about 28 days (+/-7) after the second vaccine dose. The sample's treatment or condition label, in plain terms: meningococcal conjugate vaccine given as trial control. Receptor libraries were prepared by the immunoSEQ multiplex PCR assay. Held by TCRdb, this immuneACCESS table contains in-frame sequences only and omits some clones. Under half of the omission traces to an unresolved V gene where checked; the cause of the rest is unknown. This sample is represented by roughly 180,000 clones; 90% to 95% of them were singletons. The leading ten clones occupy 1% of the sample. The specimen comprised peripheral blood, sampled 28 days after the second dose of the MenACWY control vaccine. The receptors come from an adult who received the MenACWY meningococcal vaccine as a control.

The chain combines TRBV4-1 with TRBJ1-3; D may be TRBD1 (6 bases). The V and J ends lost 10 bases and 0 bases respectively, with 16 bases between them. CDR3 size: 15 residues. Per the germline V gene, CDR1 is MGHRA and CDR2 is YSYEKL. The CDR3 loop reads CATRQGYSSGNTIYF. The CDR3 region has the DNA TGCGCCACCCGGCAGGGGTACAGCTCTGGAAACACCATATATTTT.

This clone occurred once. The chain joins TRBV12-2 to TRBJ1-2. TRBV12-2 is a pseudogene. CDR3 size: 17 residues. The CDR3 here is CASRQRFFPVANYGYTF. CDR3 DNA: TGTGCAAGTCGCCAAAGATTCTTCCCAGTTGCGAACTATGGCTACACCTTC.

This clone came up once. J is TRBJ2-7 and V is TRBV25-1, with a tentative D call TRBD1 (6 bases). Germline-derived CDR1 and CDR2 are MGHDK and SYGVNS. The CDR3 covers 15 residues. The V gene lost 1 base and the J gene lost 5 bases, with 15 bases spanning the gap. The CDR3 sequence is CASSESWTVYDEQYF. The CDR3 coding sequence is TGTGCCAGCAGTGAATCGTGGACAGTCTACGACGAGCAGTACTTC.

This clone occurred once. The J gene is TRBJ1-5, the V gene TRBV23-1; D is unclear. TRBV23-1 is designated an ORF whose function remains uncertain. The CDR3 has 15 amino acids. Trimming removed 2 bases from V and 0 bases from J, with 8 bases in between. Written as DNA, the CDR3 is TGCGCCAGCAGTCAAGGCAGACCTAGCAATCAGCCCCAGCATTTT. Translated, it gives CASSQGRPSNQPQHF.

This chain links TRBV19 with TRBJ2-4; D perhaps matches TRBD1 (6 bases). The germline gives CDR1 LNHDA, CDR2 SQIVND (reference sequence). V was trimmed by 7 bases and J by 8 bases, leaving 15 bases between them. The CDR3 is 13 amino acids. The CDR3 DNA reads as TGTGCCAGTACTTCGCAGGGGTCCCACATTCAGTACTTC. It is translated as CASTSQGSHIQYF.

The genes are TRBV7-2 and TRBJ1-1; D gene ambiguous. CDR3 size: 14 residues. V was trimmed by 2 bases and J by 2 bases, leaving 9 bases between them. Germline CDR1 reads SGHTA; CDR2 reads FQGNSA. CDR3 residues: CASSLFGDNTEAFF. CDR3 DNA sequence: TGTGCCAGCAGCTTATTTGGGGATAACACTGAAGCTTTCTTT.

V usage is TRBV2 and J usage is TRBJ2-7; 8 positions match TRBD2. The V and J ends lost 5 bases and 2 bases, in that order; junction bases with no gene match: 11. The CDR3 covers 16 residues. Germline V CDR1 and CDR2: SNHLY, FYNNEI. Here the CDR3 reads CASSYIKRGLTYEQYF. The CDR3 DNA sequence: TGTGCCAGCAGTTATATAAAGCGGGGGTTAACCTACGAGCAGTACTTC.

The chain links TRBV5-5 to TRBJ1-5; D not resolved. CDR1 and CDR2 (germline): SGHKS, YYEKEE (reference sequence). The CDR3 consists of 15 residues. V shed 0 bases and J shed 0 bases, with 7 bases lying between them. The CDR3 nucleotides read TGTGCCAGCAGCTTGGAAGGTTATAGCAATCAGCCCCAGCATTTT. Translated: CASSLEGYSNQPQHF. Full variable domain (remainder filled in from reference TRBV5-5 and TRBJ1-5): DAGVTQSPTHLIKTRGQQVTLRCSPISGHKSVSWYQQVLGQGPQFIFQYYEKEERGRGNFPDRFSARQFPNYSSELNVNALLLGDSALYLCASSLEGYSNQPQHFGDGTRLSIL.

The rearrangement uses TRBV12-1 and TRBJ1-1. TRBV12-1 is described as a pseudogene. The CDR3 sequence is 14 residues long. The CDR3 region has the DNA TGTGCCAGCAGCCCAACACGGCCGGGAACTGAAGCTTTCTTT. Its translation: CASSPTRPGTEAFF.

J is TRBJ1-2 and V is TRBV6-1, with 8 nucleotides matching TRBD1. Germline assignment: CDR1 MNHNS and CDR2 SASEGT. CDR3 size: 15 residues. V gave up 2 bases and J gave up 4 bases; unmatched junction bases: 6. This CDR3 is CASSEYRQGTYGYTF. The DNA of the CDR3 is TGTGCCAGCAGTGAATATCGACAGGGGACCTATGGCTACACCTTC.

The CDR3 sequence: CSASSGQGFHEQYF. The CDR3 DNA reads as TGCAGTGCTAGTAGTGGACAGGGGTTCCACGAGCAGTACTTC. The gene calls are TRBV20-1 and TRBJ2-7; TRBD1 agrees at 9 bases. The CDR3 spans 14 residues. Germline V gene sequence: CDR1 DFQATT, CDR2 SNEGSKA (reference sequence). The trim removed 3 bases at V and 5 bases at J, leaving 8 bases unmatched.

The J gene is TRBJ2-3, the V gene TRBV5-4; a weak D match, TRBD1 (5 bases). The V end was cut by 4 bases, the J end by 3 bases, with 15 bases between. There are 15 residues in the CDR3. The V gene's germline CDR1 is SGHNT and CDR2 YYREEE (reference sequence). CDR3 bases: TGTGCCAGCAGCCCGTCCGTGGGGCCGACAGATACGCAGTATTTT. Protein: CASSPSVGPTDTQYF.

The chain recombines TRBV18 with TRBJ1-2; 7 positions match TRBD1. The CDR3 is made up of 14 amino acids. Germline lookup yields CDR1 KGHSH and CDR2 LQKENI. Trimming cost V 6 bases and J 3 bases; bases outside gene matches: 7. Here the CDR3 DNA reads TGTGCCAGCTCCCCAGGGGGAGGGGACTATGGCTACACCTTC. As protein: CASSPGGGDYGYTF.

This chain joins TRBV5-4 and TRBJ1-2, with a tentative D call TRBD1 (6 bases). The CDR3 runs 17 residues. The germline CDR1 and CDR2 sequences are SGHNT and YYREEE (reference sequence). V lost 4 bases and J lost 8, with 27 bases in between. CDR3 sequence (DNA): TGTGCCAGCAGCCACCAGAAGAGGGGACAACAGGGAGGAGGCTACACCTTC. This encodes CASSHQKRGQQGGGYTF.

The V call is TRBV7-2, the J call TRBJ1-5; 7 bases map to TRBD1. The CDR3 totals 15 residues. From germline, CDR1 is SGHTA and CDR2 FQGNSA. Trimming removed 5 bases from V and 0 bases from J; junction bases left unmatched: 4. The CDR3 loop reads CASSRDSDSNQPQHF. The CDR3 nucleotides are TGTGCCAGCAGCCGGGACAGCGATAGCAATCAGCCCCAGCATTTT.

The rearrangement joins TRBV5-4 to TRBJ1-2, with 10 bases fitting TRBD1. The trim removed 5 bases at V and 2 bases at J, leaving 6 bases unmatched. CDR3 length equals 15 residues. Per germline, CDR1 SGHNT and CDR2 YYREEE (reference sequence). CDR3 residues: CASRPTGGANYGYTF. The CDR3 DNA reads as TGTGCCAGCAGACCGACAGGGGGCGCGAACTATGGCTACACCTTC.

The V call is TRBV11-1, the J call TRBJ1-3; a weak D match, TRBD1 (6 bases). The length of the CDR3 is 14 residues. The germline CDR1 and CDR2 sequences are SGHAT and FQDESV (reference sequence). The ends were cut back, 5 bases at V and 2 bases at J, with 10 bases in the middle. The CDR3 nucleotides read TGTGCCAGCAGCGACGGACAGACTGGAAACACCATATATTTT. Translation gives CASSDGQTGNTIYF.

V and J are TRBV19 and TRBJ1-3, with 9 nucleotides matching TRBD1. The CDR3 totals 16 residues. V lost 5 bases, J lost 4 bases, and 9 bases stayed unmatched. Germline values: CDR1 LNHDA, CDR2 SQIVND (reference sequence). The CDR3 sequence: CASSPKPGQGGNTIYF. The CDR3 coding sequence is TGTGCCAGTAGTCCAAAGCCGGGACAGGGAGGAAACACCATATATTTT.

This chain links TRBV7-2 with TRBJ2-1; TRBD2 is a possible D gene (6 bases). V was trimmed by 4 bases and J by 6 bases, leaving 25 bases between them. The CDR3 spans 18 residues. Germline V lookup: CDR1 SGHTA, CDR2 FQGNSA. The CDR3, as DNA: TGTGCCAGCAGCTCAAGGTGGGGGGAGGTAGGGCAGAGCAATGAGCAGTTCTTC. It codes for CASSSRWGEVGQSNEQFF.

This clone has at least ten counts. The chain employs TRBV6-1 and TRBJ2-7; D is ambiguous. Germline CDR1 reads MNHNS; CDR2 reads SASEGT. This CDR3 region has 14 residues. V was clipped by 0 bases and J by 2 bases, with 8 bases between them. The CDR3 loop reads CASSEAAGAYEQYF. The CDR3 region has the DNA TGTGCCAGCAGTGAAGCGGCAGGTGCCTACGAGCAGTACTTC.

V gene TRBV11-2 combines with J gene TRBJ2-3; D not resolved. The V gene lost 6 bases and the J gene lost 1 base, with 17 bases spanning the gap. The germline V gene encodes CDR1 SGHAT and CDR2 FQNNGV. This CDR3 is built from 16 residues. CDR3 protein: CASRLRAALGTDTQYF. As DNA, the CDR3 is TGTGCCAGCAGGCTAAGGGCAGCTCTTGGCACAGATACGCAGTATTTT.

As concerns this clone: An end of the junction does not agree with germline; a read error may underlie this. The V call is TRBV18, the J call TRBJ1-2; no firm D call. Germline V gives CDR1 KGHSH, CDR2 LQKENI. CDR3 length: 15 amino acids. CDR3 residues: CASPPPSVSNYGYTF. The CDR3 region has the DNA TGTGCCAGCCCACCACCGAGCGTCTCTAACTATGGCTACACCTTC.

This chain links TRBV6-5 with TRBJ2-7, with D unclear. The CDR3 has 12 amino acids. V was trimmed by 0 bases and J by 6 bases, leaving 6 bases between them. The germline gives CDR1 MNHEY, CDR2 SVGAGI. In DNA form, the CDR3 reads TGTGCCAGCAGTTACTCTGTAGGCGAGCAGTACTTC. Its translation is CASSYSVGEQYF.